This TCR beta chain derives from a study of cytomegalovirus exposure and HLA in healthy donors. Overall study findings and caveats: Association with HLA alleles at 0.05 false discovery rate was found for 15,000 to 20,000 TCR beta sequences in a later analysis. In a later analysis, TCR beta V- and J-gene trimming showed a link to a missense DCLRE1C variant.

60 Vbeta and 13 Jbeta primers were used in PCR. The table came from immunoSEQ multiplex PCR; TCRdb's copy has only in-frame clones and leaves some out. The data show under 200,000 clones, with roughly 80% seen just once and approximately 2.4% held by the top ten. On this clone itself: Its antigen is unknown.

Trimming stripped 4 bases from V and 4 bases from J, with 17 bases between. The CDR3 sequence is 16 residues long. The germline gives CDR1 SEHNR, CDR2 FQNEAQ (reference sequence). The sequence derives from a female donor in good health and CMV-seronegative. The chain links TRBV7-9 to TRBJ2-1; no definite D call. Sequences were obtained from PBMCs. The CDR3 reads CASSSGTPSPYNEQFF. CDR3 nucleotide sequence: TGTGCCAGCAGCTCTGGTACTCCTTCACCATACAATGAGCAGTTCTTC.